These T cell receptor beta chains were read from a single sample in a study of T-cell reconstitution after alpha-beta-depleted transplantation in children. TCRdb reprocessed the PCR reads with MiXCR, giving one entry per CDR3 protein. Here the sample spans about 6,500 distinct CDR3 sequences, around 11% being singletons. This specimen consisted of PBMCs, mostly from graft donor cells, obtained 180 days after TCRalphabeta/CD19-depleted stem cell transplant. All receptors come from a child younger than two who had a stem cell transplant for acute myeloid leukemia, so the T cells may come from the graft donor. Both conserved end residues are part of each CDR3. The D gene is left open where the match is weak. Size values are once, few and many counts, or a class for expanded clones, and some rows have none.

v_call: TRBV30
clone_size: many
d_call: NA
j_call: TRBJ2-1
cdr3_aa: CAWSVAGGNNEQFF
cdr3_nt: TGTGCCTGGAGTGTAGCGGGTGGAAACAATGAGCAGTTCTTC

v_call: TRBV5-1
clone_size: many
d_call: NA
j_call: TRBJ1-6
cdr3_aa: CASSLGESSYNSPLHF
cdr3_nt: TGCGCCAGCAGCTTGGGGGAGAGCTCCTATAATTCACCCCTCCACTTT

v_call: TRBV7-9
clone_size: many
d_call: NA
j_call: TRBJ2-7
cdr3_aa: CASSLGGMSYEQYF
cdr3_nt: TGTGCCAGCAGCTTAGGCGGGATGAGCTACGAGCAGTACTTC

v_call: TRBV20-1
clone_size: many
d_call: NA
j_call: TRBJ2-7
cdr3_aa: CSAYHTYEQYF
cdr3_nt: TGCAGTGCCTACCATACCTACGAGCAGTACTTC

v_call: TRBV4-2
clone_size: medium-sized
d_call: NA
j_call: TRBJ2-5
cdr3_aa: CASSPRTQETQYF
cdr3_nt: TGTGCCAGCAGTCCCCGGACACAAGAGACCCAGTACTTC

v_call: TRBV20-1
clone_size: many
d_call: NA
j_call: TRBJ2-5
cdr3_aa: CSARDQKVFETQYF
cdr3_nt: TGCAGTGCTAGAGACCAGAAGGTTTTTGAGACCCAGTACTTC

v_call: TRBV29-1
clone_size: medium-sized
d_call: TRBD1
j_call: TRBJ2-3
cdr3_aa: CSAGRGYRTDTQYF
cdr3_nt: TGCAGCGCCGGCAGGGGGTATCGGACAGATACGCAGTATTTT

v_call: TRBV6-2/TRBV6-3
clone_size: many
d_call: TRBD2
j_call: TRBJ2-1
cdr3_aa: CASSDPGLAGEQFF
cdr3_nt: TGTGCCAGCAGCGATCCCGGACTAGCCGGTGAGCAGTTCTTC

v_call: TRBV6-5
clone_size: medium-sized
d_call: TRBD2
j_call: TRBJ2-3
cdr3_aa: CASRSGLAGTDTQYF
cdr3_nt: TGTGCCAGCAGATCGGGACTAGCGGGAACAGATACGCAGTATTTT

v_call: TRBV28
clone_size: many
d_call: NA
j_call: TRBJ2-3
cdr3_aa: CASSSTGLSTDTQYF
cdr3_nt: TGTGCCAGCAGCTCCACCGGTCTGAGCACAGATACGCAGTATTTT

v_call: TRBV12-3/TRBV12-4
clone_size: many
d_call: NA
j_call: TRBJ1-4
cdr3_aa: CASSLDRRNEKLFF
cdr3_nt: TGTGCCAGCAGTCTCGACAGGCGTAATGAAAAACTGTTTTTT

v_call: TRBV9
clone_size: many
d_call: TRBD2
j_call: TRBJ2-7
cdr3_aa: CASSPDSGTVSYEQYF
cdr3_nt: TGTGCCAGCAGCCCAGACAGCGGGACGGTCTCCTACGAGCAGTACTTC

v_call: TRBV6-1
clone_size: many
d_call: NA
j_call: TRBJ1-3
cdr3_aa: CASSPGGRRTGNTIYF
cdr3_nt: TGTGCCAGCAGCCCGGGGGGAAGGCGCACTGGAAACACCATATATTTT

v_call: TRBV6-1
clone_size: many
d_call: TRBD1
j_call: TRBJ2-1
cdr3_aa: CASKGQGYNEQFF
cdr3_nt: TGTGCCAGCAAGGGACAGGGGTACAATGAGCAGTTCTTC

v_call: TRBV29-1
clone_size: medium-sized
d_call: NA
j_call: TRBJ2-2
cdr3_aa: CSVDPWETGELFF
cdr3_nt: TGCAGCGTTGATCCTTGGGAGACCGGGGAGCTGTTTTTT

v_call: TRBV28
clone_size: medium-sized
d_call: NA
j_call: TRBJ2-7
cdr3_aa: CASSLSGGGQQYF
cdr3_nt: TGTGCCAGCAGTTTGTCTGGAGGAGGTCAGCAGTACTTC

v_call: TRBV5-1
clone_size: many
d_call: TRBD1
j_call: TRBJ2-2
cdr3_aa: CASSSDTGAGELFF
cdr3_nt: TGCGCCAGCAGCTCGGATACAGGGGCCGGGGAGCTGTTTTTT

v_call: TRBV2
clone_size: many
d_call: TRBD2
j_call: TRBJ2-5
cdr3_aa: CASSEGLAGAETQYF
cdr3_nt: TGTGCCAGCAGCGAGGGACTAGCGGGAGCAGAGACCCAGTACTTC

v_call: TRBV11-3
clone_size: few
d_call: TRBD2
j_call: TRBJ2-1
cdr3_aa: CASSPGGGRAPGEQFF
cdr3_nt: TGTGCCAGCAGCCCCGGGGGGGGGAGGGCCCCTGGTGAGCAGTTCTTC

v_call: TRBV20-1
clone_size: many
d_call: TRBD2
j_call: TRBJ2-7
cdr3_aa: CSARRTRTSRSYEQYF
cdr3_nt: TGCAGTGCTAGGAGGACAAGGACTAGCCGATCCTACGAGCAGTACTTC

v_call: TRBV15
clone_size: many
d_call: TRBD1
j_call: TRBJ2-7
cdr3_aa: CATSRAGGPYYEQYF
cdr3_nt: TGTGCCACCAGCAGAGCAGGGGGCCCATACTACGAGCAGTACTTC

v_call: TRBV24-1
clone_size: many
d_call: TRBD1
j_call: TRBJ2-1
cdr3_aa: CATSAPLTGGRRNEQFF
cdr3_nt: TGTGCCACCAGTGCCCCCTTGACAGGGGGCAGGAGGAATGAGCAGTTCTTC

v_call: TRBV20-1
clone_size: medium-sized
d_call: NA
j_call: TRBJ2-1
cdr3_aa: CSARWGAAYNEQFF
cdr3_nt: TGCAGTGCTAGATGGGGGGCGGCATACAATGAGCAGTTCTTC

v_call: TRBV20-1
clone_size: many
d_call: TRBD1
j_call: TRBJ1-5
cdr3_aa: CSALRGGGNQPQHF
cdr3_nt: TGCAGTGCTCTCAGGGGGGGAGGCAATCAGCCCCAGCATTTT

v_call: TRBV6-1
clone_size: many
d_call: TRBD2
j_call: TRBJ2-1
cdr3_aa: CAGGTSGSYEQFF
cdr3_nt: TGTGCCGGGGGGACTAGCGGGAGCTATGAGCAGTTCTTC

v_call: TRBV27
clone_size: medium-sized
d_call: TRBD2
j_call: TRBJ2-7
cdr3_aa: CASSLPGLASYEQYF
cdr3_nt: TGTGCCAGCAGTTTACCGGGACTAGCGAGCTACGAGCAGTACTTC

v_call: TRBV20-1
clone_size: many
d_call: NA
j_call: TRBJ2-5
cdr3_aa: CSAGLTGHPQETQYF
cdr3_nt: TGCAGTGCTGGTCTAACGGGACACCCGCAAGAGACCCAGTACTTC

v_call: TRBV10-3
clone_size: medium-sized
d_call: NA
j_call: TRBJ2-5
cdr3_aa: CAISGREETQYF
cdr3_nt: TGTGCCATCAGTGGACGGGAAGAGACCCAGTACTTC

v_call: TRBV20-1
clone_size: many
d_call: TRBD2
j_call: TRBJ2-3
cdr3_aa: CSATVPGLAGYGTDTQYF
cdr3_nt: TGCAGTGCCACTGTCCCGGGACTAGCGGGATATGGCACAGATACGCAGTATTTT

v_call: TRBV20-1
clone_size: many
d_call: TRBD2
j_call: TRBJ2-3
cdr3_aa: CSARGEGGDTQYF
cdr3_nt: TGCAGTGCTCGGGGGGAGGGTGGAGATACGCAGTATTTT

v_call: TRBV24-1
clone_size: medium-sized
d_call: NA
j_call: TRBJ2-2
cdr3_aa: CATSAWRKGTGELFF
cdr3_nt: TGTGCCACCAGTGCCTGGAGGAAGGGGACCGGGGAGCTGTTTTTT

v_call: TRBV20-1
clone_size: NA
d_call: TRBD1
j_call: TRBJ2-1
cdr3_aa: CSATPTGAGDYNEQFF
cdr3_nt: TGCAGTGCAACCCCGACAGGGGCTGGGGACTACAATGAGCAGTTCTTC

v_call: TRBV7-9
clone_size: many
d_call: NA
j_call: TRBJ2-3
cdr3_aa: CASSLEADTQYF
cdr3_nt: TGTGCCAGCAGCTTAGAAGCAGATACGCAGTATTTT

v_call: TRBV2
clone_size: many
d_call: NA
j_call: TRBJ1-5
cdr3_aa: CASSPGDGQPQHF
cdr3_nt: TGTGCCAGCAGCCCCGGAGACGGACAGCCCCAGCATTTT

v_call: TRBV9
clone_size: many
d_call: NA
j_call: TRBJ2-1
cdr3_aa: CASSVVPGEGILYNEQFF
cdr3_nt: TGTGCCAGCAGCGTAGTGCCAGGGGAAGGGATCCTTTACAATGAGCAGTTCTTC

v_call: TRBV23-1
clone_size: few
d_call: TRBD1
j_call: TRBJ2-2
cdr3_aa: CASSQFSGGTGELFF
cdr3_nt: TGCGCCAGCAGTCAATTCTCAGGGGGCACCGGGGAGCTGTTTTTT